This T cell receptor (beta chain) was profiled in a study of T-cell reconstitution after alpha-beta-depleted transplantation in children. There are 15 residues in the CDR3. Trimming removed 4 bases from V and 0 bases from J, with 10 bases in between. The germline V gene has CDR1 MNHEY and CDR2 SVGAGI. Researchers prepared the TCRbeta library using unique molecular identifiers, the study reports. TCRdb processed the PCR reads anew with MiXCR; each CDR3 protein has one entry. The repertoire consists of hundreds of thousands of distinct CDR3 sequences, with more than 9% occurring once and the leading ten covering around 10%.

The rearrangement links TRBV6-5 to TRBJ1-5; D is unclear. The starting material was PBMCs from the stem cell graft donor, obtained from the stem cell graft. The TCR was taken from a human donor who donated a stem cell graft to a child with SCID. The chain's CDR3 is CASSFFGPSNQPQHF. CDR3 DNA sequence: TGTGCCAGCAGTTTCTTTGGACCTAGCAATCAGCCCCAGCATTTT.